Reported below is one T cell receptor (beta chain). Its matching antigen is unknown. This sample is part of a study of T-cell memory formation after mild COVID-19. General study results and limits: Clones that got smaller from day 15 to 85 had even CD4/CD8, while clones growing later tipped toward CD4+. Pre-infection memory harbored some responding clones, suggesting cross-reactive memory joined.

Germline V gene data show CDR1 as SGHRS and CDR2 as YFSETQ. The germline V and J ends were trimmed by 0 bases and 5 bases, with 12 bases remaining between them. The CDR3 length is 15 residues. A single record per CDR3 protein comes from TCRdb applying MiXCR to the 5' RACE reads. Seen here are a few hundred thousand distinct CDR3 sequences, over 20% observed once, and the top ten hold approximately 13%. The sequenced sample consisted of PBMCs or a T cell subset sorted from them (not recorded which). This sequence was found in an adult woman who had mild COVID-19 (a few samples of this study predate the infection). Cell type and time point are not known. This chain joins TRBV5-1 and TRBJ1-5; a possible D gene is TRBD1 (5 bases). The chain's CDR3 is CASSLDVGAHQPQHF. The CDR3 coding sequence is TGCGCCAGCAGCTTGGATGTAGGGGCTCATCAGCCCCAGCATTTT.